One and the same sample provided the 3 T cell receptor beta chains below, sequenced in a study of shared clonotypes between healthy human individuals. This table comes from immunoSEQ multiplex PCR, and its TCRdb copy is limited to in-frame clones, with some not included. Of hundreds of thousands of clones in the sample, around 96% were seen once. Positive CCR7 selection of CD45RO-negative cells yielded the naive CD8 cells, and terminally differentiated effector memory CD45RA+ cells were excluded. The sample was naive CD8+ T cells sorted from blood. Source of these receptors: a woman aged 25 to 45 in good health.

For the CDR3, the DNA is TGTGCCAGCAGTGGGCAGGGGAACGAGCAGTACTTC. Translated, it gives CASSGQGNEQYF. The V call is TRBV27, the J call TRBJ2-7; maybe TRBD1 (6 bases). The CDR3 extends over 12 amino acids. Germline lookup yields CDR1 MNHEY and CDR2 SMNVEV (reference sequence). Trimming took 5 bases from V and 5 from J, leaving 10 bases between them.

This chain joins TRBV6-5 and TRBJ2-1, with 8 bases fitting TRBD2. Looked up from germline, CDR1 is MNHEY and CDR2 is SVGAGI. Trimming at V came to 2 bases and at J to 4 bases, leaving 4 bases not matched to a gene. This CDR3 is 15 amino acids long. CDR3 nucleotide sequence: TGTGCCAGCAGTTACCTAGCGGGCAGATACAATGAGCAGTTCTTC. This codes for CASSYLAGRYNEQFF.

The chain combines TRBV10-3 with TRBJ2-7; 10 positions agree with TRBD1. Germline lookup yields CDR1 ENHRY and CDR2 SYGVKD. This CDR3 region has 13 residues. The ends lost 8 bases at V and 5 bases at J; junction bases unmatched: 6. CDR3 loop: CAIGRDRGNEQYF. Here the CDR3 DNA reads TGTGCCATCGGAAGGGACAGGGGCAACGAGCAGTACTTC.